What follows is one TCR beta chain and its context. The DNA is omitted, as the CDR3 cannot be located on it reliably, and the CDR3 follows TCRdb's listing. The entry originates in a study of blood T cell repertoires in COVID-19. Study-level background: From the United States, Italy and Spain came samples of acute and convalescent COVID-19.

The germline V gene has CDR1 LNHDA and CDR2 SQIVND (reference sequence). A total of 14 residues make up the CDR3, ends included. Original processing notes: Estimates of nucleated cell counts were drawn from the amplification of reference gene primers. Produced via immunoSEQ multiplex PCR; TCRdb's table is partial and in-frame only. V and J calls and clone size come straight from that table; D and trimming were deduced from the DNA. The sample has a few hundred thousand clones, around 89% seen once. The specimen was peripheral blood. The sequence came from a man aged 30 to 45 with acute or convalescent COVID-19. This sequence joins TRBV19 and TRBJ1-4; the table's TRBD1 call for D was not verified on the DNA. CDR3 loop: CASTSGQAYEKLFF.